Shown below are 30 T cell receptor beta chains from a single sample sequenced in a study of control samples from healthy donors and cancer patients. Data came from immunoSEQ multiplex PCR; TCRdb stores just in-frame clones and leaves some out. Among 84,000 or so clones listed, approximately 80% were seen once. Sequenced: PBMCs. These receptors came from a man aged 55 to 70 with head and neck cancer.

This rearrangement joins TRBV2 to TRBJ2-7; 7 nucleotides line up with TRBD1. This CDR3 is 14 amino acids long. V dropped 5 bases and J dropped 3; count of bases not matched to a gene: 7. The V gene's germline CDR1 is SNHLY and CDR2 FYNNEI. The CDR3 bases are TGTGCCAGCAGTAGAGACAGGGACCTCTACGAGCAGTACTTC. It codes for CASSRDRDLYEQYF.

The chain joins TRBV11-2 to TRBJ2-2; possible D gene TRBD1, 5 bases. V dropped 5 bases and J dropped 1 base, with 11 bases sitting between them. This CDR3 spans 15 amino acids. Germline assignment: CDR1 SGHAT and CDR2 FQNNGV. CDR3 region: CASSRTTGNTGELFF. The DNA for the CDR3 is TGTGCCAGCAGCCGCACTACAGGGAACACCGGGGAGCTGTTTTTT.

This rearrangement joins TRBV6-6 to TRBJ2-3; D is undetermined. The V gene's germline CDR1 is MNHNY and CDR2 SVGAGI (reference sequence). With 5 bases removed from V and 4 bases from J, the gap between germline ends came to 7 bases. The CDR3 runs to 12 residues. Here the CDR3 reads CASSKGSDTQYF. Here the CDR3 DNA reads TGTGCCAGCAGTAAAGGCTCAGATACGCAGTATTTT.

The V call is TRBV27, the J call TRBJ1-6, with D hard to call. Trimming took 2 bases from V and 11 from J, leaving 7 bases between them. Germline CDR1 MNHEY, CDR2 SMNVEV (reference sequence). This CDR3 contains 12 residues. CDR3 DNA sequence: TGTGCCAGCAGTTTACCAAGGGCACCCCTCCACTTT. Protein product: CASSLPRAPLHF.

The chain joins TRBV6-4 to TRBJ1-2; TRBD1 matches 7 bases. The CDR3 extends over 13 amino acids. Germline CDR1 and CDR2: MRHNA and SNTAGT. V gave up 6 bases and J gave up 4 bases; unmatched junction bases: 5. The CDR3 DNA sequence: TGTGCCAGCAGCCCTACAGGGGCCTATGGCTACACCTTC. Encoded protein: CASSPTGAYGYTF.

This clone showed up just a few times. The gene calls are TRBV5-1 and TRBJ1-2, with a tentative D call TRBD1 (5 bases). Germline CDR1 is SGHRS and CDR2 is YFSETQ. This CDR3 has 15 residues. Between the trimmed V and J ends, which lost 1 base and 1 base, there was a span of 11 bases. CDR3 loop: CASSLSRALNYGYTF. In DNA, the CDR3 is TGCGCCAGCAGCTTGAGCAGGGCCCTTAACTATGGCTACACCTTC.

In its sample, this clone was seen a few times. The rearrangement joins TRBV19 to TRBJ2-1, with a possible D match to TRBD2 (6 bases). The V end was cut by 4 bases, the J end by 7 bases, with 17 bases between. CDR3 length: 15 amino acids. The germline V gene has CDR1 LNHDA and CDR2 SQIVND (reference sequence). The CDR3 sequence: CASSSLGGPWNEQFF. The CDR3 DNA follows: TGTGCCAGTAGTAGCCTCGGAGGGCCGTGGAATGAGCAGTTCTTC.

The chain uses TRBV2 and TRBJ1-5; tentative D call: TRBD1 (6 bases). V lost 6 bases to trimming and J lost 3 bases, with 21 bases between them. There are 17 residues in the CDR3. Germline V gene lookup returns CDR1 SNHLY and CDR2 FYNNEI. DNA of the CDR3: TGTGCCAGCAGGGGGGGCCCCTCCTTCGCGAACAATCAGCCCCAGCATTTT. Protein: CASRGGPSFANNQPQHF.

The V gene is TRBV10-3, the J gene TRBJ2-1, with D unresolved. The CDR3 loop spans 15 amino acids. The germline V and J ends were trimmed by 4 bases and 1 base, with 11 bases remaining between them. CDR1 is ENHRY, CDR2 SYGVKD, per germline. The CDR3 is CAISANRRSYNEQFF. Written as DNA, the CDR3 is TGTGCCATCAGTGCGAACAGAAGGTCCTACAATGAGCAGTTCTTC.

The chain uses TRBV7-9 and TRBJ2-7, with a weak D call TRBD1 (6 bases). Per germline, CDR1 SEHNR and CDR2 FQNEAQ (reference sequence). V was cut by 4 bases and J by 0 bases, with 22 bases left in between. The CDR3 covers 18 residues. The CDR3, as DNA: TGTGCCAGCAGCTACCCGGACAGCCTTGGCGAGTTCTCCTACGAGCAGTACTTC. Encoded protein: CASSYPDSLGEFSYEQYF.

This rearrangement joins TRBV5-6 to TRBJ2-7; TRBD2 matches 8 bases. The V gene's germline CDR1 is SGHDT and CDR2 YYEEEE. The CDR3 extends over 16 amino acids. V lost 2 bases, J lost 2 bases, and 9 bases stayed unmatched. The CDR3 nucleotides read TGTGCCAGCAGCTTTTGGGGCGGGAGGAGAGCCTACGAGCAGTACTTC. This encodes CASSFWGGRRAYEQYF.

The CDR3 sequence: CASSLRGGSFGNTIYF. The CDR3 nucleotides read TGTGCCAGCAGCTTGAGAGGGGGTAGCTTTGGAAACACCATATATTTT. V is TRBV13 and J is TRBJ1-3; a weak D match, TRBD1 (6 bases). The germline gives CDR1 PRHDT, CDR2 FYEKMQ (reference sequence). The V end was cut by 3 bases, the J end by 3 bases, with 15 bases between. This CDR3 has 16 residues.

The chain is built from TRBV28 and TRBJ1-2; D uncertain. There are 11 residues in the CDR3. CDR1 and CDR2 (germline): MDHEN, SYDVKM. Trimming removed 8 bases from V and 6 bases from J, with 10 bases in between. In nucleotides, the CDR3 is TGTGCCAGCCTAGAAGGCAATGGCTACACCTTC. Translating it yields CASLEGNGYTF.

The chain employs TRBV10-3 and TRBJ1-5; 7 bases align to TRBD1. CDR3 length equals 14 residues. Germline trimming cut 0 bases from V and 7 bases from J; bases unmatched to any gene: 3. Per germline, CDR1 ENHRY and CDR2 SYGVKD. In DNA form, the CDR3 reads TGTGCCATCAGTGAGTCTCAGGGGGAACAGCCCCAGCATTTT. This codes for CAISESQGEQPQHF.

The count of this clone is one. V is TRBV5-1 and J is TRBJ2-7, with a weak D call TRBD2 (6 bases). The CDR3 is 13 amino acids. V lost 7 bases to trimming and J lost 7 bases, with 18 bases between them. Germline CDR1 SGHRS, CDR2 YFSETQ. CDR3 region: CASAWGGAGEQYF. CDR3 nucleotides: TGCGCCAGCGCCTGGGGCGGGGCTGGGGAGCAGTACTTC.

This CDR3 reads CASSRTGGAGNTIYF. The CDR3 bases are TGTGCCAGCAGCCGGACAGGGGGAGCTGGAAACACCATATATTTT. The rearrangement uses TRBV7-8 and TRBJ1-3; TRBD1 agrees at 10 bases. CDR3 length equals 15 residues. Germline V gene lookup returns CDR1 SGHVS and CDR2 FQNEAQ. V lost 5 bases and J lost 2; bases outside the gene matches: 3.

The rearrangement links TRBV29-1 to TRBJ1-2; 9 nucleotides line up with TRBD1. CDR3 length equals 13 residues. Per the germline V gene, CDR1 is SQVTM and CDR2 is ANQGSEA. J was trimmed by 8 bases and V by 8 bases; bases with no gene match: 12. The CDR3 reads CSFTRDREVGYTF. Written as DNA, the CDR3 is TGCAGCTTTACCCGGGACAGGGAGGTCGGCTACACCTTC.

The rearrangement links TRBV27 to TRBJ2-1; D uncertain. CDR1 and CDR2 (germline): MNHEY, SMNVEV (reference sequence). The ends were cut back, 11 bases at V and 5 bases at J, with 13 bases in the middle. The CDR3 is made up of 12 amino acids. As DNA, the CDR3 is TGTGCCGTCCGAGAACGGAACAATGAGCAGTTCTTC. Amino acid sequence: CAVRERNNEQFF.

This clone showed up just once. The chain employs TRBV28 and TRBJ1-5; possible D gene TRBD1, 6 bases. V gave up 3 bases and J gave up 1 base, with 7 bases separating them. Germline loops: CDR1 MDHEN, CDR2 SYDVKM. CDR3 length equals 14 residues. This CDR3 is CASSFGGSNQPQHF. Here the CDR3 DNA reads TGTGCCAGCAGTTTCGGGGGCAGCAATCAGCCCCAGCATTTT.

The chain employs TRBV29-1 and TRBJ2-1; TRBD2 matches 7 bases. V was pared by 7 bases and J by 7 bases, with 16 bases of the junction left unmatched. CDR1 SQVTM and CDR2 ANQGSEA come from the germline V gene. This CDR3 comprises 15 residues. The CDR3 bases are TGCAGCGGGGGGGGGTTGACTCTCCAGCTGAATGAGCAGTTCTTC. Its protein is CSGGGLTLQLNEQFF.

The rearrangement uses TRBV27 and TRBJ2-5; 7 bases agree with TRBD2. The CDR3 is 17 residues long. V lost 2 bases to trimming and J lost 5 bases; unmatched junction nucleotides: 14. Looked up from germline, CDR1 is MNHEY and CDR2 is SMNVEV (reference sequence). CDR3 sequence (DNA): TGTGCCAGCAGTTTAACTTATGGGGGAGGGCGTACGGAGACCCAGTACTTC. Its translation: CASSLTYGGGRTETQYF.

Comment on this clone: Distinct nucleotide sequences in the sample also encode this CDR3. V usage is TRBV5-4 and J usage is TRBJ2-7, with TRBD2 as a possible D gene (5 bases). The CDR3 totals 13 residues. CDR1 is SGHNT, CDR2 YYREEE, per germline (reference sequence). V dropped 4 bases and J dropped 5 bases, with 13 bases sitting between them. The CDR3 region has the DNA TGTGCCAGCAGCCGACGGGGAACTCACGAGCAGTACTTC. Its translation is CASSRRGTHEQYF.

The chain carries TRBV5-1 and TRBJ2-7; weak D call: TRBD1 (6 bases). Germline assignment: CDR1 SGHRS and CDR2 YFSETQ. The germline V and J ends were trimmed by 4 bases and 1 base, with 12 bases remaining between them. This CDR3 contains 14 residues. DNA for the CDR3: TGCGCCAGCAGCAACCCACAGGGTTCCTACGAGCAGTACTTC. Translation gives CASSNPQGSYEQYF. The full variable domain, with the rest looked up from reference TRBV5-1 and TRBJ2-7, is KAGVTQTPRYLIKTRGQQVTLSCSPISGHRSVSWYQQTPGQGLQFLFEYFSETQRNKGNFPGRFSGRQFSNSRSEMNVSTLELGDSALYLCASSNPQGSYEQYFGPGTRLTVT.

This clone has just one count. The genes are TRBV24-1 and TRBJ2-5, with D unresolved. CDR1 and CDR2 from the germline V gene are KGHDR and SFDVKD. The CDR3 is 13 amino acids. Trimming stripped 4 bases from V and 4 bases from J, with 9 bases between. In DNA, the CDR3 is TGTGCCACCAGTGAGTCTAGTTCAGAGACCCAGTACTTC. Its translation: CATSESSSETQYF.

The CDR3 loop is CASSESKSGSDEQFF. As DNA, the CDR3 is TGCGCCAGCAGTGAGTCGAAGTCTGGATCCGATGAGCAGTTCTTC. The genes are TRBV10-1 and TRBJ2-1; D not resolved. Germline V lookup: CDR1 WNHNN, CDR2 SYGVQD (reference sequence). CDR3 length equals 15 residues. The V end was cut by 0 bases, the J end by 8 bases, with 14 bases between.

J is TRBJ2-7 and V is TRBV19, with D perhaps assigned TRBD1 or TRBD2 (6 bases each). The CDR3 totals 15 residues. Germline V gene sequence: CDR1 LNHDA, CDR2 SQIVND (reference sequence). V shed 3 bases and J shed 6 bases, with 18 bases lying between them. The CDR3 spells CASSIRGQVLSEQYF. The CDR3 DNA reads TGTGCCAGTAGTATTCGGGGGCAGGTCCTCTCCGAGCAGTACTTC.

Only one count was recorded for this clone. This sequence joins TRBV29-1 and TRBJ2-5; 9 bases line up with TRBD1. The germline V gene encodes CDR1 SQVTM and CDR2 ANQGSEA. The CDR3 length is 13 residues. The V and J ends lost 4 bases and 5 bases, in that order; junction bases with no gene match: 5. CDR3 in amino acids: CSVGGQGGETQYF. CDR3 DNA sequence: TGCAGCGTTGGGGGACAGGGCGGGGAGACCCAGTACTTC.

This clone appeared once. The chain links TRBV19 to TRBJ2-7; 7 bases map to TRBD2. V trimming: 1 base; J trimming: 0 bases; junction bases outside the gene matches: 3. There are 15 residues in the CDR3. Germline CDR1 and CDR2: LNHDA and SQIVND (reference sequence). The CDR3 DNA follows: TGTGCCAGTAGTATAGGGGGGACTAACTCCTACGAGCAGTACTTC. Its protein is CASSIGGTNSYEQYF.

The V and J genes are TRBV28 and TRBJ2-7, with a possible D match to TRBD1 (5 bases). The V end lost 5 bases, the J end lost 6 bases, and 14 bases lay between the germline ends. Germline lookup yields CDR1 MDHEN and CDR2 SYDVKM. The CDR3 totals 13 residues. CDR3 DNA: TGTGCCAGCAGTGATTTACAGGACCCCGAGCAGTACTTC. Residues: CASSDLQDPEQYF.

The genes are TRBV24-1 and TRBJ2-2; D is unclear. The V gene lost 2 bases and the J gene lost 1 base, with 13 bases spanning the gap. CDR3 length: 17 amino acids. CDR1 and CDR2 from the germline V gene are KGHDR and SFDVKD. This CDR3 reads CATSDSRARGNTGELFF. The CDR3 nucleotides are TGTGCCACCAGTGATTCACGAGCTAGAGGGAACACCGGGGAGCTGTTTTTT.